Given below is one T cell receptor (beta chain) in context. Its matching antigen is unknown. Vbeta (60) and Jbeta (13) primers were used in the PCR. Original processing notes: Later work found approximately 87 million unique TCR beta chains, with approximately 12 million shared. The method was immunoSEQ multiplex PCR; TCRdb's version includes in-frame clones alone and lacks a portion of them. V and J calls and clone size follow that table, whereas D and trimming were derived from the DNA. The sample lists about 200,000 clones; around 86% were seen once. These data belong to a study of cytomegalovirus exposure and HLA in healthy donors. Whole-study context: When 300 to 400 donors were genotyped, over 80% of them were found to fall in the Caucasian-associated ancestry cluster.

Overall study results and limits: In vitro assays verified that a few CMV-associated chains recognized CMV antigens specifically. Cytomegalovirus association was listed for about 160 TCR beta chains.

With 4 bases removed from V and 6 bases from J, the gap between germline ends came to 22 bases. Looked up from germline, CDR1 is MNHEY and CDR2 is SMNVEV (reference sequence). The length of the CDR3 is 18 residues. Sequenced input: PBMCs. This chain connects TRBV27 to TRBJ1-6, with D unclear. This clonotype was sampled from a woman aged 50 to 60 in good health and CMV-seropositive. The CDR3 protein is CASSYGSQSLGLNSPLHF. The CDR3 coding sequence is TGTGCCAGCAGTTACGGGTCTCAGTCCCTTGGCCTTAATTCACCCCTCCACTTT.